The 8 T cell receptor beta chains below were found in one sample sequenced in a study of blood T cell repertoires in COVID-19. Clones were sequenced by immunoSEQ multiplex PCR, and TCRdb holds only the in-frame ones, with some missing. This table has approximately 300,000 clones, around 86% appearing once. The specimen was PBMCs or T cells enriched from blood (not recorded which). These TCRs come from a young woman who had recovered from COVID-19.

The CDR3 sequence is CASSLAGGRTDTQYF. For the CDR3, the DNA is TGCGCCAGCAGCTTGGCAGGAGGGAGGACAGATACGCAGTATTTT. The V call is TRBV5-1, the J call TRBJ2-3; weak D call: TRBD2 (6 bases). The V end lost 0 bases, the J end lost 3 bases, and 11 bases lay between the germline ends. Germline-derived CDR1 and CDR2 are SGHRS and YFSETQ. The CDR3 consists of 15 residues.

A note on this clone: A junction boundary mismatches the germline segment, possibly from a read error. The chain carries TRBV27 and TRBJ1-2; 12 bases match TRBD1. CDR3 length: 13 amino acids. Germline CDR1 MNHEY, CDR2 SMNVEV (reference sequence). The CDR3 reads CASASTGTGGFFF. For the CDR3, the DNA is TGTGCCAGCGCATCAACCGGGACAGGGGGCTTCTTCTTC.

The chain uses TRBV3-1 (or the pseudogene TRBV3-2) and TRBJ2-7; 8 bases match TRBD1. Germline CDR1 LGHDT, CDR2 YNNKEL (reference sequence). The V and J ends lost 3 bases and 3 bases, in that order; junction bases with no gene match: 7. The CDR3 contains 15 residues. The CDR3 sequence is CASSHLGQGNYEQYF. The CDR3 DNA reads TGTGCCAGCAGCCATCTCGGACAGGGCAACTACGAGCAGTACTTC.

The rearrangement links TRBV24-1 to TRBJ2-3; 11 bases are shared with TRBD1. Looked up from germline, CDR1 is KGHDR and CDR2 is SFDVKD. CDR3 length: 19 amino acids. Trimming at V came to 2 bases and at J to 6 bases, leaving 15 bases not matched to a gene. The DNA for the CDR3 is TGTGCCACCAGTGATTCGGGGACAGGGGGAGCGGGAGGAATGGATACGCAGTATTTT. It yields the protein CATSDSGTGGAGGMDTQYF.

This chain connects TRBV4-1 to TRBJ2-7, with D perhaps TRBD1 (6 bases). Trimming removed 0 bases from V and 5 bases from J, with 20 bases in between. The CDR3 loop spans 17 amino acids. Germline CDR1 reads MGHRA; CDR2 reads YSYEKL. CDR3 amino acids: CASSQDFPAGVTDEQYF. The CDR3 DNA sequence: TGCGCCAGCAGCCAAGATTTCCCGGCAGGGGTAACAGACGAGCAGTACTTC.

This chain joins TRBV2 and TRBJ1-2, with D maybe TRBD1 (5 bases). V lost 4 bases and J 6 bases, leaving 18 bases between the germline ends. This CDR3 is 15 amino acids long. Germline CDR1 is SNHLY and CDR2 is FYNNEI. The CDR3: CASSGRAVWIHGYTF. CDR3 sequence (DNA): TGTGCCAGCAGTGGCAGGGCAGTTTGGATCCATGGCTACACCTTC.

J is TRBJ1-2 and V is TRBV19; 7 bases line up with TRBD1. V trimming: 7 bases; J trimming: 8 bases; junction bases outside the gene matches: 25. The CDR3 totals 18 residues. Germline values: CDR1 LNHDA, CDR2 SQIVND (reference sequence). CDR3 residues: CASIGQEPIGFGMWGYTF. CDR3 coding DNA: TGTGCCAGTATCGGACAGGAGCCGATAGGGTTCGGGATGTGGGGCTACACCTTC.

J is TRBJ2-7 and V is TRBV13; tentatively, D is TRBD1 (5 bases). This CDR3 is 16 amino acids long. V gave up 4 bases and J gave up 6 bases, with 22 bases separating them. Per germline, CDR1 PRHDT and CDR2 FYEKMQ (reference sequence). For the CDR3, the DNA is TGTGCCAGCAGCTACCCCAGTAGTCAGGGTCGTGGCGAGCAGTACTTC. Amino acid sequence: CASSYPSSQGRGEQYF.